These 9 T cell receptor beta chains share one sample of origin, sequenced in a study of blood T cell repertoires in COVID-19. Sequencing was performed with immunoSEQ multiplex PCR; in TCRdb, only in-frame clones are kept and a portion is missing. The sample comprises around 80,000 clones, more than 65% of which are singletons, and roughly 20% rests with the top ten. The sequencing sample was made of peripheral blood. These receptors all come from a woman of 80 years or more with active or convalescent COVID-19.

V is TRBV9 and J is TRBJ1-3, with 9 bases fitting TRBD1. J lost 4 bases, V lost 3 bases, and 5 bases had no gene match. Germline CDR1 reads SGDLS; CDR2 reads YYNGEE. This CDR3 has 15 residues. CDR3 residues: CASSAQGALGNTIYF. The CDR3 bases are TGTGCCAGCAGCGCACAGGGGGCGCTGGGAAACACCATATATTTT.

This clone has just one count. The chain recombines TRBV6-2 or TRBV6-3 with TRBJ1-5, with D tentatively TRBD1 (5 bases). The CDR3 loop spans 15 amino acids. The ends were cut back, 3 bases at V and 6 bases at J, with 15 bases in the middle. The germline CDR1 and CDR2 sequences are MNHEY and SVGEGT. CDR3 in amino acids: CASSYDQGEGQPQHF. As DNA, the CDR3 is TGTGCCAGCAGTTATGATCAAGGGGAGGGTCAGCCCCAGCATTTT.

This sequence joins TRBV5-6 and TRBJ1-2, with a weak D call TRBD1 (6 bases). The germline V and J ends were trimmed by 4 bases and 4 bases, with 14 bases remaining between them. Germline CDR1 is SGHDT and CDR2 is YYEEEE. The length of the CDR3 is 14 residues. The CDR3 nucleotides are TGTGCCAGCAGCCGACAGGTATTCCCCTATGGCTACACCTTC. It is translated as CASSRQVFPYGYTF. Complete variable domain (other parts from reference TRBV5-6 and TRBJ1-2): DAGVTQSPTHLIKTRGQQVTLRCSPKSGHDTVSWYQQALGQGPQFIFQYYEEEERQRGNFPDRFSGHQFPNYSSELNVNALLLGDSALYLCASSRQVFPYGYTFGSGTRLTVV.

The chain combines TRBV19 with TRBJ2-7; no definite D call. There are 14 residues in the CDR3. CDR1 is LNHDA and CDR2 is SQIVND in the germline V gene (reference sequence). V gave up 1 base and J gave up 5 bases, with 12 bases separating them. The CDR3 reads CASSIGGQLHEQYF. The CDR3 nucleotides are TGTGCCAGTAGTATAGGCGGTCAGTTGCACGAGCAGTACTTC.

The rearrangement links TRBV19 to TRBJ2-3; no definite D call. V was shortened by 1 base and J by 2 bases, with 13 bases between the two germline ends. Germline loops: CDR1 LNHDA, CDR2 SQIVND (reference sequence). There are 16 residues in the CDR3. The DNA of the CDR3 is TGTGCCAGTAGTATAGTTGGAGCCTTCAACACAGATACGCAGTATTTT. It translates to CASSIVGAFNTDTQYF.

This clone was observed a handful of times. The chain employs TRBV9 and TRBJ2-1; TRBD1 matches 8 bases. There are 15 residues in the CDR3. Germline V gene sequence: CDR1 SGDLS, CDR2 YYNGEE. Trimming took 4 bases from V and 7 from J; bases not matched to a gene: 10. CDR3 amino acids: CASSYSQGVGNEQFF. CDR3 bases: TGTGCCAGCAGCTACTCACAGGGGGTTGGGAATGAGCAGTTCTTC.

The rearrangement joins TRBV19 to TRBJ2-7, with 7 positions matching TRBD2. V shed 1 base, J shed 6 bases, and the junction held 6 bases outside the gene matches. From germline, CDR1 is LNHDA and CDR2 SQIVND (reference sequence). The CDR3 length is 14 residues. In DNA form, the CDR3 reads TGTGCCAGTAGTATAGGCCCAGGGAGGGGCGAGCAGTACTTC. Amino acid sequence: CASSIGPGRGEQYF.

The chain links TRBV28 to TRBJ1-5, with TRBD1 identical over 9 bases. J gave up 4 bases and V 5 bases, and 15 bases lay outside the gene matches. Germline V lookup: CDR1 MDHEN, CDR2 SYDVKM. The CDR3 consists of 18 residues. The CDR3 spells CASSRSDDRGFGNQPQHF. The CDR3, as DNA: TGTGCCAGCAGTAGATCGGACGACAGGGGGTTTGGTAATCAGCCCCAGCATTTT.

This chain connects TRBV21-1 to TRBJ2-7; the D call in the table, TRBD1, was not verified against the DNA. TRBV21-1 is recorded as a pseudogene. There are 16 residues in the CDR3. The CDR3 protein is CASIPKEGQGSSEQYF. CDR3 DNA: TGTGCCAGCATCCCAAAGGAGGGACAGGGATCAAGCGAGCAGTACTTC.